These T cell receptor beta chains were read from a single sample in a study of blood T cells in healthy people across ages. In TCRdb, the 5' RACE reads were re-called with MiXCR into one record per CDR3 protein. The sample yields more than 750,000 distinct CDR3 sequences, about 29% seen once. These data were likewise used in another study, on T cells of mothers and their children.

Sequenced material: blood. These receptors were collected from a woman aged 35 to 49 in good health. Both conserved end residues are part of each CDR3. A D gene is named only where the DNA matches it firmly. Expanded clones get a size class; other rows say once, few or many, or leave the size out.

>TRBJ1-2|TRBV7-2|NA|NA
TGTGCCAGCAGCCAAAACAGGGTATCTTGGTATGGCTACACCTTC
CASSQNRVSWYGYTF
>TRBJ1-5|TRBV24-1|NA|NA
TGTGCCACCAGTGACCCAAAACTTAATCAGCCCCAGCATTTT
CATSDPKLNQPQHF
>TRBJ2-5|TRBV7-3|TRBD2|many
TGTGCCAGCAGCGTAGGGACTAGCGGGGGGGAGACCCAGTACTTC
CASSVGTSGGETQYF
>TRBJ1-5|TRBV28|TRBD1|NA
TGTGCCAGCGGGGGGACAGTCAATCAGCCCCAGCATTTT
CASGGTVNQPQHF
>TRBJ2-1|TRBV5-1|NA|NA
TGCGCCAGCAGCCCACAGACAGGCGCCTACAATGAGCAGTTCTTC
CASSPQTGAYNEQFF
>TRBJ2-5|TRBV13|TRBD1|many
TGTGCCAGCAGCAGCTCGGGACAGACAGAAGAGACCCAGTACTTC
CASSSSGQTEETQYF
>TRBJ1-1|TRBV6-5|NA|NA
TGTGCCAGCAGTTACTCGGCAGGGGATGGGATGAACACTGAAGCTTTCTTT
CASSYSAGDGMNTEAFF
>TRBJ1-3|TRBV4-1|TRBD1|NA
TGCGCCAGCAGCCAAGAGGGACAGGGAACGCGAAACACCATATATTTT
CASSQEGQGTRNTIYF
>TRBJ2-1|TRBV15|TRBD1|NA
TGTGCCACCAGCAGAGATCCGGACAGGGGCACCCGAACGCATGAGCAGTTCTTC
CATSRDPDRGTRTHEQFF
>TRBJ1-3|TRBV7-9|NA|NA
TGTGCCAGCAGCCCAGGAGGGAAGACTGGAAACACCATATATTTT
CASSPGGKTGNTIYF
>TRBJ2-7|TRBV5-6|NA|NA
TGTGCCAGCAGCTTGGGGCAGGCGCCCAACGAGCAGTACTTC
CASSLGQAPNEQYF
>TRBJ2-7|TRBV7-2|TRBD1|NA
TGTGCCAGCAGCCCGGGACAGCCGAGATCCTACGAGCGGTACTTC
CASSPGQPRSYERYF
>TRBJ2-7|TRBV12-3/TRBV12-4|NA|NA
TGTGCCAACAGTTTATCGGCCTCTCGGGAGCAGTACTTC
CANSLSASREQYF
>TRBJ2-5|TRBV7-9|TRBD1|NA
TGTGCCAGCAGCTTCGCGGACAGGAGTTACCAAGAGACCCAGTACTTC
CASSFADRSYQETQYF
>TRBJ2-1|TRBV29-1|NA|many
TGCAGCGTTGAAACGGGGCCAGGAAATGAGCAGTTCTTC
CSVETGPGNEQFF
>TRBJ2-7|TRBV3-1|NA|NA
TGTGCCAGCAGCCAACCTGGCGGGGCTTCCTACGAGCAGTACTTC
CASSQPGGASYEQYF
>TRBJ2-1|TRBV12-3/TRBV12-4|NA|NA
TGTGCCAGCAGTTTTGTGGGCAAATACAATGAGCAGTTCTTC
CASSFVGKYNEQFF
>TRBJ1-4|TRBV7-2|NA|few
TGTGCCAGCAGCACGGGACACCCATTGGACGTTAATGAAAAACTGTTTTTT
CASSTGHPLDVNEKLFF
>TRBJ2-5|TRBV5-5|NA|NA
TGTACCAGCAGCCTGGGGTGGCAGGGAAGAGAGACCCAGTACTTC
CTSSLGWQGRETQYF
>TRBJ1-5|TRBV19|NA|NA
TGTGCCAGTAGTATATCCCGTGGGGGGCAGAAGCCCCAGCATTTT
CASSISRGGQKPQHF
>TRBJ2-3|TRBV4-1|TRBD2|NA
TGCGCCAGCAGCCAAGAGGGGGGACTAGCGGGGGGAGATACGCAGTATTTT
CASSQEGGLAGGDTQYF
>TRBJ1-4|TRBV28|TRBD1|NA
TGTGCCAGCAGTTTCCGGGACAGGGCTCGTAGTGAAAAACTGTTTTTT
CASSFRDRARSEKLFF
>TRBJ2-7|TRBV5-6|NA|once
TGTGCCAGCAGCTTGAGCGACAGCTACTACGAGCAGTACTTC
CASSLSDSYYEQYF